Presented here are 9 T cell receptor beta chains from one specimen sequenced in a study of shared clonotypes between healthy human individuals. Generated by immunoSEQ multiplex PCR, the TCRdb table keeps only in-frame clones and is missing some. The repertoire consists of about 960,000 clones, with more than 75% occurring once and the leading ten covering over 1.3%. Input material: memory CD4+ T cells sorted from blood. Sample subset: CD45RA-negative fraction. The receptors were sampled from a man in his late teens or twenties in good health.

This clone was found once. The chain is built from TRBV9 and TRBJ1-4; 9 bases agree with TRBD1. The V segment lost 4 bases and the J segment 8 bases; nucleotides outside the gene matches: 6. CDR3 length: 14 residues. CDR1 SGDLS and CDR2 YYNGEE come from the germline V gene. The CDR3 loop is CASSSYRGQEKLFF. The DNA for the CDR3 is TGTGCCAGCAGCAGCTACAGGGGGCAAGAAAAACTGTTTTTT.

V gene TRBV10-2 combines with J gene TRBJ2-7, with D unresolved. The length of the CDR3 is 11 residues. V lost 8 bases and J 6 bases, leaving 11 bases between the germline ends. The germline V gene encodes CDR1 WSHSY and CDR2 SAAADI. The CDR3, as DNA: TGCGCCAGCCTAGGACCCGTCGAGCAGTACTTC. Residues: CASLGPVEQYF.

This clone showed up just once. The rearrangement uses TRBV6-1 and TRBJ1-1; D may be TRBD1 (6 bases). V gave up 2 bases and J gave up 1 base, with 8 bases separating them. Germline V gene lookup returns CDR1 MNHNS and CDR2 SASEGT. This CDR3 is built from 14 residues. The CDR3, as DNA: TGTGCCAGCAGTGAATTGACAGGGAACACTGAAGCTTTCTTT. Protein: CASSELTGNTEAFF.

The gene calls are TRBV29-1 and TRBJ1-3, with no clear D. V lost 5 bases and J lost 0, with 11 bases in between. Germline loops: CDR1 SQVTM, CDR2 ANQGSEA. There are 14 residues in the CDR3. In DNA, the CDR3 is TGCAGCGTTAGTGGTAGTTCCTCTGGAAACACCATATATTTT. Protein sequence: CSVSGSSSGNTIYF.

V and J are TRBV7-9 and TRBJ2-7; 12 positions match TRBD2. Trimming at V came to 2 bases and at J to 6 bases, leaving 8 bases not matched to a gene. The V gene's germline CDR1 is SEHNR and CDR2 FQNEAQ (reference sequence). The length of the CDR3 is 16 residues. The chain's CDR3 is CASSLLAGGPAGEQYF. CDR3 nucleotides: TGTGCCAGCAGCTTACTAGCGGGAGGGCCAGCGGGCGAGCAGTACTTC. The whole variable domain, remainder taken from reference TRBV7-9 and TRBJ2-7, is DTGVSQNPRHKITKRGQNVTFRCDPISEHNRLYWYRQTLGQGPEFLTYFQNEAQLEKSRLLSDRFSAERPKGSFSTLEIQRTEQGDSAMYLCASSLLAGGPAGEQYFGPGTRLTVT.

This rearrangement joins TRBV6-5 to TRBJ2-5; D remains ambiguous. Trimming stripped 6 bases from V and 5 bases from J, with 19 bases between. CDR1 and CDR2 (germline): MNHEY, SVGAGI. This CDR3 contains 15 residues. The CDR3 nucleotides read TGTGCCAGCAGCCCCTCCCTACTACAGAAGGAGACCCAGTACTTC. Its protein is CASSPSLLQKETQYF.

The chain has TRBV7-2 and TRBJ1-1; TRBD1 is a possible D gene (5 bases). The CDR3 sequence is 13 residues long. Germline assignment: CDR1 SGHTA and CDR2 FQGNSA. The CDR3 here is CVIRVEMNTEAFF. CDR3 nucleotides: TGTGTCATCAGGGTTGAAATGAACACTGAAGCTTTCTTT.

The gene calls are TRBV2 and TRBJ2-3; TRBD1 matches at 7 bases. This CDR3 has 15 residues. The ends lost 2 bases at V and 5 bases at J; junction bases unmatched: 7. Per germline, CDR1 SNHLY and CDR2 FYNNEI. In DNA, the CDR3 is TGTGCCAGCAGTGAATCGGGGACAGTAAAAGATACGCAGTATTTT. Protein sequence: CASSESGTVKDTQYF.

Concerning this clone itself: Here the CDR3 omits its conserved ending phenylalanine or tryptophan, so a read error is the likely source. The DNA is omitted, as the CDR3 cannot be located on it reliably, and the CDR3 follows TCRdb's listing. The CDR3: CASSKQCPLGTGGYT. The chain recombines TRBV21-1 with TRBJ1-2; TRBD1 reflects the table's D call only, with no check against the DNA. TRBV21-1 is reported as a pseudogene. The CDR3 has 15 residues if both end residues are counted.